The clone carrying this T cell receptor beta chain has more than one count but fewer than ten. Antigen: not known. The data belong to a study of shared clonotypes between healthy human individuals. General study points: Shared across a handful of donors were around 5% of the naive CD4 clonotypes. The sampled material consisted only of blood, and tissue repertoires are likely to differ.

Every one of the donors was a Caucasian adult that lived in Nashville, Tennessee. TCRdb's table, derived via immunoSEQ multiplex PCR, lists solely in-frame clones and lacks some. The repertoire includes under 2.5 million clones, 80% to 95% of them detected once, and 0.37% sits in the top ten. CDR1 is SGHAT and CDR2 is FQDESV in the germline V gene (reference sequence). This CDR3 has 12 residues. Deletions cut 4 bases from V and 6 bases from J, with 10 bases between. The V and J genes are TRBV11-1 and TRBJ2-7; a weak D match, TRBD2 (5 bases). The source is a man between 18 and 29 years old in good health. Some clones in this sample may be carry-over from other donors' samples. Sample: naive CD4+ T cells from PBMCs. The subset denotes: CD45RA+ positively selected. DNA of the CDR3: TGTGCCAGCAGCTCCGGAAGCGGCGAGCAGTACTTC. It is translated as CASSSGSGEQYF. The full variable domain, rest sourced from reference TRBV11-1 and TRBJ2-7, is EAEVAQSPRYKITEKSQAVAFWCDPISGHATLYWYRQILGQGPELLVQFQDESVVDDSQLPKDRFSAERLKGVDSTLKIQPAELGDSAMYLCASSSGSGEQYFGPGTRLTVT.